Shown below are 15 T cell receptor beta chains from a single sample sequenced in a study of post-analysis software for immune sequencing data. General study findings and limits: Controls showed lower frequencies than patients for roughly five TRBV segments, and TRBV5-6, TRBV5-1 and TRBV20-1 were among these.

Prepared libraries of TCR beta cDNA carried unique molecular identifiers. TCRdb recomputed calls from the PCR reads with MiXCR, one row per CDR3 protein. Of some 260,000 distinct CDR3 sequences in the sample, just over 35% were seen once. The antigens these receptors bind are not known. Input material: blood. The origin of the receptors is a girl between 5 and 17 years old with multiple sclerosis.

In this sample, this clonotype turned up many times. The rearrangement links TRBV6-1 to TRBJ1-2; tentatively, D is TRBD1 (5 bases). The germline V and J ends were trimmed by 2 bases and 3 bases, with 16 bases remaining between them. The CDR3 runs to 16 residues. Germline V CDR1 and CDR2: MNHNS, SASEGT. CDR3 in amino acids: CASSESEGEGDYGYTF. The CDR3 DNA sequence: TGTGCCAGCAGTGAATCTGAAGGGGAAGGGGACTATGGCTACACCTTC.

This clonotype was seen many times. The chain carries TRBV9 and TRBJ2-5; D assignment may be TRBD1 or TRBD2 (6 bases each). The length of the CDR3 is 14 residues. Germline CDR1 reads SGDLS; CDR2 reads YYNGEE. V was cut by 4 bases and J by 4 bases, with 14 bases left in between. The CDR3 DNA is TGTGCCAGCAGCCGGACACAGGGAGGAGAGACCCAGTACTTC. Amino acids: CASSRTQGGETQYF.

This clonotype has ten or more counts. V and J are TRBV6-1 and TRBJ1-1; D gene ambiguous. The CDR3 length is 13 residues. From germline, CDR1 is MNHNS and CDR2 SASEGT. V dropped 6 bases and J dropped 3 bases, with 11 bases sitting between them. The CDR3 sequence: CASRRSVDTEAFF. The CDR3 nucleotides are TGTGCCAGCAGGAGATCCGTGGACACTGAAGCTTTCTTT.

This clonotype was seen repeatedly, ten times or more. DNA for the CDR3: TGTGCCAGCAGCTTAGGGGACTCCTCCCCGGGTAACACTGAAGCTTTCTTT. Protein product: CASSLGDSSPGNTEAFF. This chain connects TRBV7-9 to TRBJ1-1; possible D gene TRBD1, 5 bases. The germline CDR1 and CDR2 sequences are SEHNR and FQNEAQ (reference sequence). Trimming pared 1 base from V and 2 bases from J, leaving 17 bases between. This CDR3 comprises 17 residues.

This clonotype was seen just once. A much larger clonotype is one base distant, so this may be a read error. The CDR3 loop reads CASSLGLSYNEPFF. The DNA of the CDR3 is TGTGCCAGCAGCTTGGGCCTCTCCTACAATGAGCCGTTCTTC. The J gene is TRBJ2-1, the V gene TRBV5-6, with D unresolved. Germline CDR1 and CDR2: SGHDT and YYEEEE. CDR3 length: 14 amino acids. The full variable domain, completed using reference TRBV5-6 and TRBJ2-1, is DAGVTQSPTHLIKTRGQQVTLRCSPKSGHDTVSWYQQALGQGPQFIFQYYEEEERQRGNFPDRFSGHQFPNYSSELNVNALLLGDSALYLCASSLGLSYNEPFFGPGTRLTVL.

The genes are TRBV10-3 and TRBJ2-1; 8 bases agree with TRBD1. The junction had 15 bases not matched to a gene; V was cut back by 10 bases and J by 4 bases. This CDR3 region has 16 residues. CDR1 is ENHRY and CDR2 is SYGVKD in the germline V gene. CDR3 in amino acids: CATRDRGGLMYNEQFF. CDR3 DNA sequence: TGTGCCACCAGAGACAGGGGAGGACTAATGTACAATGAGCAGTTCTTC.

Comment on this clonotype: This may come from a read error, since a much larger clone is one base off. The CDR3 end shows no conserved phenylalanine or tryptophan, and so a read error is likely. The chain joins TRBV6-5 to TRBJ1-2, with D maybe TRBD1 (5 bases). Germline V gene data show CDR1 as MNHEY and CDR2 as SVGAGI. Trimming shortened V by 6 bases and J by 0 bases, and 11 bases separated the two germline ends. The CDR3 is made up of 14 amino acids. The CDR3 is CASRRQGANYGYTV. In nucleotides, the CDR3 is TGTGCCAGCAGGAGGCAGGGAGCTAACTATGGCTACACCGTC.

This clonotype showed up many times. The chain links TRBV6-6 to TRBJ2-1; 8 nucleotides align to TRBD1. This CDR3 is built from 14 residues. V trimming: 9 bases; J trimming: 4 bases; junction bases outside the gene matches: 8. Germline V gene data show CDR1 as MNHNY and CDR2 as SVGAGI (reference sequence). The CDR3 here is CASAGTGPYNEQFF. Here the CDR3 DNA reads TGTGCCAGTGCCGGGACAGGTCCATACAATGAGCAGTTCTTC.

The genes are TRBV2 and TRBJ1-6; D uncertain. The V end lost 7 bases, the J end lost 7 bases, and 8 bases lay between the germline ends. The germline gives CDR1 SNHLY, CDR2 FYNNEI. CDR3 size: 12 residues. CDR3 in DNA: TGTGCCAGCAAGACGGTCAATTCACCCCTCCACTTT. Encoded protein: CASKTVNSPLHF.

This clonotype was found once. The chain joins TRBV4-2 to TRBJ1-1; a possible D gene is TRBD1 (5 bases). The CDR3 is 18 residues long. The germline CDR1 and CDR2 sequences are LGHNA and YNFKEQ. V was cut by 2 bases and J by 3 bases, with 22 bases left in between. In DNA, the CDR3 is TGTGCCAGCAGCCAAAAAGTCAGGGCTGGAGTTTTGGACACTGAAGCTTTCTTT. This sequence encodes CASSQKVRAGVLDTEAFF.

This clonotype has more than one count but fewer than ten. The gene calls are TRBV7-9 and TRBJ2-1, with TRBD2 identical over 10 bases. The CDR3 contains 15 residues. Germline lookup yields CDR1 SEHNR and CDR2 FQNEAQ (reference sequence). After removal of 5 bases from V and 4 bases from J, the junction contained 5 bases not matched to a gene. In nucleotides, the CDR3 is TGTGCCAGCAGCCCTTGGACTAGCGGTTACAATGAGCAGTTCTTC. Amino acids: CASSPWTSGYNEQFF.

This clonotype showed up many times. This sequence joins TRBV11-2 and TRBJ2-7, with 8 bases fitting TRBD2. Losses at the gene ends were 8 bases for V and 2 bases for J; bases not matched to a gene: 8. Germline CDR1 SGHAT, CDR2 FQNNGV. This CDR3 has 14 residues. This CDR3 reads CASAGGQSPYEQYF. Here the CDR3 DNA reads TGTGCCAGCGCGGGAGGACAGTCTCCCTACGAGCAGTACTTC.

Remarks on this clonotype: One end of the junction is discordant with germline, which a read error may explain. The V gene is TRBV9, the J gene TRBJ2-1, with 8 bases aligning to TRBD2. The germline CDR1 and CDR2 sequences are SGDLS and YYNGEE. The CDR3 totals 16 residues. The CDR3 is CANSGGPLAANNEQFF. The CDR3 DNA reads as TGTGCCAACAGCGGCGGGCCACTAGCGGCGAACAATGAGCAGTTCTTC.

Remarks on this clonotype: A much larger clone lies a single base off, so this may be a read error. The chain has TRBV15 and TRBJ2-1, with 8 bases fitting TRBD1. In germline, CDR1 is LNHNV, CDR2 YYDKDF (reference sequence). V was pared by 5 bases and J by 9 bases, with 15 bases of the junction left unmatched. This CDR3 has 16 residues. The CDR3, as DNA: TGTGCCACCAGCCCTCAAGGGAACAGGGGGGATGGTGAGCAGTTCTTC. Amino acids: CATSPQGNRGDGEQFF.

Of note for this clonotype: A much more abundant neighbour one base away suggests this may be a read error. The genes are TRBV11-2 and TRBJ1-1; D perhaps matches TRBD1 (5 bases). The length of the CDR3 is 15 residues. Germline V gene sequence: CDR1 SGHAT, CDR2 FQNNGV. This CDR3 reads CARSLENRWNTEAFF. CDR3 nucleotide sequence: TGTGCCCGCAGCTTAGAAAACAGGTGGAACACTGAAGCTTTCTTT.